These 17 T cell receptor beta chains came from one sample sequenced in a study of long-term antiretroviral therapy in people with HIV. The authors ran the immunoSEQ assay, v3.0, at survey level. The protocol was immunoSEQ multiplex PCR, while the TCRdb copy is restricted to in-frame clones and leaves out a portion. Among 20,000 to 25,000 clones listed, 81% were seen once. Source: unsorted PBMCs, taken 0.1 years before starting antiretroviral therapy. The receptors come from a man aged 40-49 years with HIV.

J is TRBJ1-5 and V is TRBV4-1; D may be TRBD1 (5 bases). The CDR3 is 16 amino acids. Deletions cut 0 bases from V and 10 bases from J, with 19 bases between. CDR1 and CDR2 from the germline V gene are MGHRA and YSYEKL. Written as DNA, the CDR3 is TGCGCCAGCAGCCAAGAGGGGGGGAGACAGTCGGTTCCCCAGCATTTT. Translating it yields CASSQEGGRQSVPQHF.

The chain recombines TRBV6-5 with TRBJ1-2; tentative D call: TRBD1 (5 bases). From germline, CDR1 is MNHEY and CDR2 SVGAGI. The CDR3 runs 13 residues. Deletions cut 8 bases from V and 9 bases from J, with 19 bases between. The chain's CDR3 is CASQTGWDQRYTF. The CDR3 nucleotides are TGTGCCAGCCAAACTGGATGGGACCAGCGCTACACCTTC.

CDR3 sequence: CASRRQDSTNEKLFF. The CDR3 nucleotides are TGTGCCAGCAGACGACAGGATTCAACTAATGAAAAACTGTTTTTT. The chain combines TRBV6-6 with TRBJ1-4; weak D call: TRBD1 (6 bases). The CDR3 length is 15 residues. Germline values: CDR1 MNHNY, CDR2 SVGAGI (reference sequence). V dropped 6 bases and J dropped 0 bases, with 11 bases sitting between them.

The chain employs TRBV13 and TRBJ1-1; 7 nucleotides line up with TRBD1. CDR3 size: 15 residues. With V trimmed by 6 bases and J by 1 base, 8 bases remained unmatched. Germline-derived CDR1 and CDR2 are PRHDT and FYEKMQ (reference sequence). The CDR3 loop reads CASRPRQGWNTEAFF. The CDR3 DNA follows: TGTGCCAGCAGGCCGCGACAGGGCTGGAACACTGAAGCTTTCTTT.

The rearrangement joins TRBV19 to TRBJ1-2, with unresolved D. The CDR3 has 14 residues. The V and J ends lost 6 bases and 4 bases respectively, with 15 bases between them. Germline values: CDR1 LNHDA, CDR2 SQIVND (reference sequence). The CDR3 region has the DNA TGTGCCAGTAGCCCTATGGCAGCCACCTATGGCTACACCTTC. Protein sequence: CASSPMAATYGYTF. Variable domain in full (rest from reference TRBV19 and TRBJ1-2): DGGITQSPKYLFRKEGQNVTLSCEQNLNHDAMYWYRQDPGQGLRLIYYSQIVNDFQKGDIAEGYSVSREKKESFPLTVTSAQKNPTAFYLCASSPMAATYGYTFGSGTRLTVV.

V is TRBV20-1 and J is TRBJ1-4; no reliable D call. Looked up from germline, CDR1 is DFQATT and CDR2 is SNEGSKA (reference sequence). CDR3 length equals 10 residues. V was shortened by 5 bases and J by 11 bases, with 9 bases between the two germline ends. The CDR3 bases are TGCAGTGCTTACTTCGGGAAACTGTTTTTT. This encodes CSAYFGKLFF.

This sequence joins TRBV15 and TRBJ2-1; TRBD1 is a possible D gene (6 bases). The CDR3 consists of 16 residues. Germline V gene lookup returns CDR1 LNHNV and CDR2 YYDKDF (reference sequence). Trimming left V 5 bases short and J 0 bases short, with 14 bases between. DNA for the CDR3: TGTGCCACCAGCCCAAGGGGGACAAGCTCCTACAATGAGCAGTTCTTC. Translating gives CATSPRGTSSYNEQFF.

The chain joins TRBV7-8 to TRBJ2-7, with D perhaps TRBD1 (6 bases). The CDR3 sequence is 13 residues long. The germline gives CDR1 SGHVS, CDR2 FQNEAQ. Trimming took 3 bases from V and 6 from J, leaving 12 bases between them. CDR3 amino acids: CASSFPQGLEQYF. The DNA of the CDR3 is TGTGCCAGCAGCTTTCCACAGGGTCTCGAGCAGTACTTC.

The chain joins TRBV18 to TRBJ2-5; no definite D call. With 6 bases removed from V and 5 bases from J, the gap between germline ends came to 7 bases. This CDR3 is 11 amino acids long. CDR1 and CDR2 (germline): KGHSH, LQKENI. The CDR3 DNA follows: TGTGCCAGCTCTAACGGCGAGACCCAGTACTTC. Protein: CASSNGETQYF.

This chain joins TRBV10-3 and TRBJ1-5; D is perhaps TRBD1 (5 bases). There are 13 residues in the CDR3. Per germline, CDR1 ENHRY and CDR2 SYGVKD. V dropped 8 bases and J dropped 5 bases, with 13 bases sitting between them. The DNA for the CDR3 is TGTGCCATCGCCGGGACGGAAGATCAGCCCCAGCATTTT. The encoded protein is CAIAGTEDQPQHF.

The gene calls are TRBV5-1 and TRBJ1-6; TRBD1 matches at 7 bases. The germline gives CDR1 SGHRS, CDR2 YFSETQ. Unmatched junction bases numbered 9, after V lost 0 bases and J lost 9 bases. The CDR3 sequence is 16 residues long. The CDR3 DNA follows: TGCGCCAGCAGCTTGGCCCAAGGCAGGGGGACTTCACCCCTCCACTTT. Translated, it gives CASSLAQGRGTSPLHF. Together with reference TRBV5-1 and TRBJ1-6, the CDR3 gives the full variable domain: KAGVTQTPRYLIKTRGQQVTLSCSPISGHRSVSWYQQTPGQGLQFLFEYFSETQRNKGNFPGRFSGRQFSNSRSEMNVSTLELGDSALYLCASSLAQGRGTSPLHFGNGTRLTVT.

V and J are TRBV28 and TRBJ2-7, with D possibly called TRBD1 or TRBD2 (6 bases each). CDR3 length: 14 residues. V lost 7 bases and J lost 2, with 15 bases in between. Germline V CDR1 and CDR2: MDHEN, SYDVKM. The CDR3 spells CASNELGGTYEQYF. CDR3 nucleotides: TGTGCCAGCAACGAGTTGGGGGGCACCTACGAGCAGTACTTC.

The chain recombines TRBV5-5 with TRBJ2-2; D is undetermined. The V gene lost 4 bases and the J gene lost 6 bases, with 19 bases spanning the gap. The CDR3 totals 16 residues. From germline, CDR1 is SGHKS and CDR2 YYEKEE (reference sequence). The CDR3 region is CASSRTVGIGPGELFF. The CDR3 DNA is TGTGCCAGCAGCCGTACTGTAGGGATCGGTCCCGGGGAGCTGTTTTTT.

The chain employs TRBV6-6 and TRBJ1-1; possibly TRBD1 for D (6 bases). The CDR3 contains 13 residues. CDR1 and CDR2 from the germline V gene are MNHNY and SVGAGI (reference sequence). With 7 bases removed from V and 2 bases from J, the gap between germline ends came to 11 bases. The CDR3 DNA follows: TGTGCCAGCAACTGGGGGGCCAACACTGAAGCTTTCTTT. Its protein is CASNWGANTEAFF.

CDR3 in DNA: TGTGCCAGCAGCCCCAGGACGGAGACGGGCTACACCTTC. This encodes CASSPRTETGYTF. The rearrangement uses TRBV27 and TRBJ1-2; D gene unclear. V lost 6 bases and J lost 8, with 16 bases in between. CDR3 length: 13 residues. Germline V lookup: CDR1 MNHEY, CDR2 SMNVEV (reference sequence).

CDR3 region: CASSLMGVTEAFF. CDR3 sequence (DNA): TGTGCCAGCAGTTTGATGGGGGTTACTGAAGCTTTCTTT. This chain joins TRBV28 and TRBJ1-1, with D possibly TRBD1 on 5 matching bases. The V end was cut by 3 bases, the J end by 5 bases, with 10 bases between. Germline CDR1 MDHEN, CDR2 SYDVKM. The CDR3 loop spans 13 amino acids.

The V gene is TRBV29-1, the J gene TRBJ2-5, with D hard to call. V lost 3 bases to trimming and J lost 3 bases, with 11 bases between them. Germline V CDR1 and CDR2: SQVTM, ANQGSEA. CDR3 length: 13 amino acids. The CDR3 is CSVEMDDKETQYF. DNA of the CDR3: TGCAGCGTTGAGATGGACGATAAAGAGACCCAGTACTTC.